This T cell receptor (beta chain) was retrieved from a study of shared clonotypes between healthy human individuals. Germline loops: CDR1 SEHNR, CDR2 FQNEAQ (reference sequence). V lost 5 bases, J lost 1 base, and 6 bases lay in between. The CDR3 contains 12 residues. Naive CD8 cells comprised CD45RO-negative, CCR7-positively selected cells, excluding terminally differentiated effector memory CD45RA+ cells. Concerning this clone: The same CDR3 arises from other DNA sequences in this sample as well.

Clones were sequenced by immunoSEQ multiplex PCR, and TCRdb holds only the in-frame ones, with some missing. Found here are under 2,000,000 clones, less than 95% of them singletons; the top ten hold roughly 1.2%. Specimen: naive CD8+ T cells sorted from blood. The V and J genes are TRBV7-9 and TRBJ2-7, with no clear D. The sequence derives from a young man in good health. CDR3 sequence reads: CASSAGSYEQYF. The CDR3 DNA follows: TGTGCCAGCAGCGCAGGATCCTACGAGCAGTACTTC.